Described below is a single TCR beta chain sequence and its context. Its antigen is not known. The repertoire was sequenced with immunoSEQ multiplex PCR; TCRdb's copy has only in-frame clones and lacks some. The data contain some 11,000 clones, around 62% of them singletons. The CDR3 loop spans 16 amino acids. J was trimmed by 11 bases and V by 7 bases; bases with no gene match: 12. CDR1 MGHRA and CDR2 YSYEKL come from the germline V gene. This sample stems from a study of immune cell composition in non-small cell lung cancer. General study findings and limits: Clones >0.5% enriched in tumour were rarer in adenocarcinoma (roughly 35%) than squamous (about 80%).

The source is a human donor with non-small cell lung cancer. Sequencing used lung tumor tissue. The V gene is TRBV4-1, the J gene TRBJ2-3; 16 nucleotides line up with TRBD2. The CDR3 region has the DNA TGCGCCAGCACCCCGGGACTAGCGGGAGGGCCGGGTAGGCAGTATTTT. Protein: CASTPGLAGGPGRQYF.